Listed below are T cell receptor beta chains from one sample, sequenced in a study of blood T cell repertoires in COVID-19. Method: immunoSEQ multiplex PCR; TCRdb's copy keeps in-frame clones and lacks some. The repertoire has approximately 300,000 clones, 90% of them found once; the top ten carry 3.5% to 4.5%. The sequenced sample was PBMCs or T cells enriched from blood (not recorded which). These receptors were taken from a woman between 18 and 30 years old with acute COVID-19. Both conserved end residues are part of each CDR3.

v_call: TRBV5-7
j_call: TRBJ2-7
cdr3_aa: CASSLSRRQTYEQYF

v_call: TRBV2
j_call: TRBJ1-6
cdr3_aa: CASRSTAKNSPLHF

v_call: TRBV9
j_call: TRBJ1-4
cdr3_aa: CASSVEPTGGLEKLFF

v_call: TRBV28
j_call: TRBJ2-7
cdr3_aa: CASSPRDSSYEQYF

v_call: TRBV27
j_call: TRBJ2-3
cdr3_aa: CASSLALVASTDTQYF

v_call: TRBV3-1/TRBV3-2
j_call: TRBJ1-2
cdr3_aa: CASSSGGYGYTF

v_call: TRBV4-1
j_call: TRBJ1-2
cdr3_aa: CASSQGPGGYGYTF

v_call: TRBV9
j_call: TRBJ2-2
cdr3_aa: CASSVRTGNTGELFF

v_call: TRBV4-1
j_call: TRBJ2-1
cdr3_aa: CASSQDSTRASEQFF

v_call: TRBV7-2
j_call: TRBJ2-3
cdr3_aa: CASSLVAGVDTQYF

v_call: TRBV5-8
j_call: TRBJ2-1
cdr3_aa: CASLLAGGGIEQFF

v_call: TRBV9
j_call: TRBJ2-1
cdr3_aa: CASSPTSGIGNEQFF

v_call: TRBV18
j_call: TRBJ2-3
cdr3_aa: CASSPGTAIPDTQYF

v_call: TRBV24-1
j_call: TRBJ1-4
cdr3_aa: CATSDGQGASSEKLFF

v_call: TRBV11-1
j_call: TRBJ1-3
cdr3_aa: CASSLTRGGNTIYF

v_call: TRBV2
j_call: TRBJ1-2
cdr3_aa: CASSEGRVDYGYTF

v_call: TRBV11-3
j_call: TRBJ2-7
cdr3_aa: CASSLWTGPTYEQYF

v_call: TRBV9
j_call: TRBJ1-4
cdr3_aa: CASSLMDSPPNEKLFF

v_call: TRBV7-3
j_call: TRBJ1-1
cdr3_aa: CASSLSGDPRLDEAFF